This T cell receptor beta chain was recorded in a study of shared clonotypes between healthy human individuals (dated by TCRdb to between 2020 and 2021). With respect to the entire study: The cohort included three men and a couple of women between 18 and 49 years of age. Between about 0.8 and 9.5 billion PBMCs per donor were obtained by leukapheresis. To increase sequencing depth and limit assay-specific biases, TCR repertoire library preparation and sequencing were carried out by different laboratories using diverse techniques. The study deeply sequenced blood TCR repertoires of five healthy adults to estimate repertoire size and the extent of clonotype sharing between individuals. What the study reported, not specific to this receptor: Only blood was sampled, and tissue TCR repertoires likely differ from those in blood. Pairwise subsampling indicated that sequencing depth was expected to affect the degree of clonotype sharing among donors. Because the study included a small number of donors, the genetic and exposure-history diversity represented was limited.

TCR CDR3 regions were amplified from genomic DNA by multiplex PCR using the deep immunoSEQ assay. Genomic DNA extracted from each cell subset was distributed evenly over all wells of several immunoSEQ 96-well plates, and each plate served as one replicate. For unsorted PBMC, approximately 0.3 ug of genomic DNA, equivalent to about 30,000 T cell genomes, went into each replicate PCR. Genomic DNA from unsorted PBMC was sequenced over ten immunoSEQ deep assay plates. The purified libraries were quantified using a Qubit 3.0 fluorometer, sized with a Bioanalyzer 2100, and then quantified again using the KAPA Library Quantification kit. Every immunoSEQ 96-well plate was sequenced on a dedicated single-read 150-cycle Illumina NextSeq 550 flow cell. The paper's data handling went like this. Because only junctional sequences without quality scores were contained in the immunoSEQ output, filtering matching that applied to full-length reads could not be performed. To assign V/J genes and CDR3, sequences were annotated against IMGT germline references using PyIR, a Python wrapper for IgBLAST v1.9. Reads were removed for weak V/J assignments (E-value above 1e-6), missing CDR3, stop codons, out-of-frame junctions, or ambiguous translated residues. A V3J clonotype was defined by an identical inferred V gene, J gene, and CDR3 amino acid sequence. Percentage overlap between repertoires was calculated by dividing the number of shared unique clonotypes by the size of the smaller repertoire. Richness of each repertoire was evaluated using RTK rarefaction, the Chao1 estimator, and Recon v2.1 estimates of unobserved clonotypes. Sourced from immuneACCESS, this table was stored by TCRdb with only in-frame sequences that have V and J called. A share of the clones is absent; for the studies checked, an unresolved V gene accounts for under half, and the remainder has no known explanation. V and J calls and clone size are as listed in that table; D and trimming were resolved from the DNA. This sample has some 530,000 clones in its table, and roughly 80% of those were observed once. Approximately 12% of the sample is held by the ten biggest clonotypes.

The CDR3 goes from the cysteine to the phenylalanine over 13 residues. The kept DNA is CDR3 alone, 39 bases in frame from the first base. The germline V gene (reference sequence) sets CDR1 to SEHNR and CDR2 to FQNEAQ. A few counts support this clone. Its antigen specificity is not known. The junction shows a germline mismatch at one end, possibly a read error. Healthy HIV-negative adults with no recently reported acute infections or vaccinations were included as donors. All donors were Caucasian adults living in Nashville, Tennessee, USA. For unsorted samples, about 90 million PBMCs were counted, and genomic DNA was extracted using the QIAamp DNA Blood Mini kit. Blood was obtained by leukapheresis, after which PBMCs were separated by Ficoll-Histopaque density gradient centrifugation and cryopreserved in liquid nitrogen vapor phase.

The V and J genes are TRBV7-9 and TRBJ2-5, with 8 middle bases fitting TRBD1. Material for sequencing was PBMCs. This TCR derives from a woman between 35 and 50 years old in good health. Some clones in this sample may be carry-over from other donors' samples. The encoded CDR3 is CAGSLGQGATQYF. The DNA sequence is given as TGTGCCGGCAGCTTAGGTCAGGGGGCGACCCAGTACTTC.